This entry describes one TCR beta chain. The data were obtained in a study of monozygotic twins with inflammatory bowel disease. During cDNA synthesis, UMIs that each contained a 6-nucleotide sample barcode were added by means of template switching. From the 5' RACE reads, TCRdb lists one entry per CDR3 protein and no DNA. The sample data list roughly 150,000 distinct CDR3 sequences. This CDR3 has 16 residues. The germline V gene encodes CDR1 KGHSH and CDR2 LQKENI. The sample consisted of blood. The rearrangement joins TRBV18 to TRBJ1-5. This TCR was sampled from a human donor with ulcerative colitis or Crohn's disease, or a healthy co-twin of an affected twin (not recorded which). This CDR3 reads CASSPTGGGSNQPQHF.